The 8 T cell receptor beta chains below were found in one sample sequenced in a study of shared clonotypes between healthy human individuals. Clones were read by immunoSEQ multiplex PCR, and TCRdb kept only the in-frame ones, dropping some. The sample yields some 2.1 million clones, over 85% seen once. The specimen was naive CD4+ T cells sorted from blood. Subset defined: CD45RA+ positively selected. Receptors were obtained from a man aged 18 to 30 in good health.

The chain recombines TRBV28 with TRBJ1-2; tentative D call: TRBD1 (5 bases). Trimming pared 4 bases from V and 6 bases from J, leaving 12 bases between. The CDR3 covers 13 residues. Germline CDR1 MDHEN, CDR2 SYDVKM. In nucleotides, the CDR3 is TGTGCCAGCAGTTGGTGGGGCGGTCATGGCTACACCTTC. Its protein is CASSWWGGHGYTF.

This clone was picked up a small number of times. This rearrangement joins TRBV7-6 to TRBJ2-5; D unclear. Germline CDR1 is SGHVS and CDR2 is FNYEAQ. With 1 base removed from V and 6 bases from J, the gap between germline ends came to 6 bases. The CDR3 covers 12 residues. CDR3 amino acids: CASSLESQTQYF. The CDR3 DNA reads TGTGCCAGCAGCTTAGAGTCACAGACCCAGTACTTC.

Concerning this clone itself: Additional DNA sequences in this sample encode the identical CDR3. The V call is TRBV6-5, the J call TRBJ1-1, with 7 nucleotides matching TRBD1. Trimming at V came to 6 bases and at J to 5 bases, leaving 9 bases not matched to a gene. Germline lookup yields CDR1 MNHEY and CDR2 SVGAGI. The CDR3 loop spans 14 amino acids. The CDR3 sequence is CASSRQGGGTEAFF. CDR3 nucleotide sequence: TGTGCCAGCAGCCGACAGGGCGGTGGGACTGAAGCTTTCTTT.

This chain connects TRBV27 to TRBJ1-5; no clear D gene. V gave up 3 bases and J gave up 0 bases, with 9 bases separating them. The CDR3 spans 15 residues. Germline CDR1 reads MNHEY; CDR2 reads SMNVEV (reference sequence). CDR3 in DNA: TGTGCCAGCAGTTTTCGCGGTCCTAGCAATCAGCCCCAGCATTTT. Translating it yields CASSFRGPSNQPQHF.

In its sample, this clone was seen once. The chain recombines TRBV2 with TRBJ2-3, with D hard to call. CDR1 SNHLY and CDR2 FYNNEI come from the germline V gene. V was pared by 8 bases and J by 3 bases, with 9 bases between. CDR3 length: 12 amino acids. The CDR3 here is CASARYTDTQYF. The CDR3 nucleotides are TGTGCCAGCGCCCGATATACAGATACGCAGTATTTT.

The gene calls are TRBV5-1 and TRBJ2-5, with D unclear. The V gene lost 4 bases and the J gene lost 5 bases, with 18 bases spanning the gap. CDR1 and CDR2 (germline): SGHRS, YFSETQ. The CDR3 loop spans 15 amino acids. CDR3 protein: CASSQDTRPGETQYF. The CDR3 DNA reads as TGCGCCAGCAGCCAAGACACGCGGCCTGGGGAGACCCAGTACTTC.

Turning to this clone: The sample contains more than one DNA sequence encoding this CDR3. The V and J genes are TRBV11-2 and TRBJ1-1; D gene ambiguous. CDR3 length equals 11 residues. V was pared by 7 bases and J by 0 bases, with 3 bases between. CDR1 is SGHAT, CDR2 FQNNGV, per germline. CDR3 loop: CASTLNTEAFF. In DNA, the CDR3 is TGTGCCAGCACACTGAACACTGAAGCTTTCTTT.

CDR3 in DNA: TGTGCCAGCAGCTTTTGGTTTGCGGGGTCCTACGAGCAGTACTTC. Protein: CASSFWFAGSYEQYF. The V gene is TRBV11-2, the J gene TRBJ2-7; tentative D call: TRBD2 (6 bases). The germline V gene has CDR1 SGHAT and CDR2 FQNNGV. V was pared by 3 bases and J by 1 base, with 13 bases between. CDR3 size: 15 residues.